This T cell receptor (beta chain) originates from a study of blood T cell repertoires in COVID-19. During active infection, Seattle patients enrolled and were then monitored through disease. Germline V CDR1 and CDR2: SEHNR, FQNEAQ (reference sequence). CDR3 length equals 13 residues. Trimming took 3 bases from V and 9 from J, leaving 12 bases between them. Original analysis: Counts of nucleated cells, estimated from reference gene primer amplification, were obtained. Here immunoSEQ multiplex PCR was the method, and the copy in TCRdb shows in-frame clones only, minus some. The V and J calls and clone size are taken from that table; D and trimming were inferred from the DNA. Of tens of thousands of clones listed, roughly nine tenths were seen once; the top ten hold around 3.6%.

The chain combines TRBV7-9 with TRBJ2-1, with D maybe TRBD2 (6 bases). This sequence was found in a woman aged 45 to 65 with COVID-19, enrolled during active disease. Input material: peripheral blood. The CDR3 protein is CASSFGGSIEQFF. For the CDR3, the DNA is TGTGCCAGCAGCTTTGGGGGGTCCATTGAGCAGTTCTTC.